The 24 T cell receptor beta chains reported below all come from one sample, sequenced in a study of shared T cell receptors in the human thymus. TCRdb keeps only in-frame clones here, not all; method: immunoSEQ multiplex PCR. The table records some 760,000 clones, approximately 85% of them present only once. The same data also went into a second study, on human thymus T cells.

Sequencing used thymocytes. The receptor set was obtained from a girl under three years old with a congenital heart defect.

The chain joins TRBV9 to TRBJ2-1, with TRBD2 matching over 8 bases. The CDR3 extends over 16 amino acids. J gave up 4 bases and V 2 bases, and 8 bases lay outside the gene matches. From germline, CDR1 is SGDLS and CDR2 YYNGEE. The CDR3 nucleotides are TGTGCCAGCAGCGTCCGAGCGGGGGCGCAATACAATGAGCAGTTCTTC. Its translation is CASSVRAGAQYNEQFF.

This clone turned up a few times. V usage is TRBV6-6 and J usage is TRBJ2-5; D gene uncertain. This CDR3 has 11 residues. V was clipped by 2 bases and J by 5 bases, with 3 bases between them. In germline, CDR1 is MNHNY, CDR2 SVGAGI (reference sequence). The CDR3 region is CASSYGETQYF. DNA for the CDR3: TGTGCCAGCAGTTACGGCGAGACCCAGTACTTC.

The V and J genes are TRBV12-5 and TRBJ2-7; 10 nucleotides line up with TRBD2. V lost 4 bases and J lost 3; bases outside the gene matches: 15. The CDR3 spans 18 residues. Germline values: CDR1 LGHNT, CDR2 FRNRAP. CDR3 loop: CASGSRPRVSGGLYEQYF. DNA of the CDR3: TGTGCTAGTGGTTCCCGTCCCCGGGTTAGCGGGGGGCTCTACGAGCAGTACTTC.

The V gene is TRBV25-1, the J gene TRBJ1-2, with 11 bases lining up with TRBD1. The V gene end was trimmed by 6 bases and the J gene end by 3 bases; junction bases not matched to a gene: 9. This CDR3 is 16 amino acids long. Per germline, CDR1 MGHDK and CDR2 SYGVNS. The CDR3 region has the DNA TGTGCCAGCAGCGCCCGACCGGGACAGGGGGACTATGGCTACACCTTC. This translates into CASSARPGQGDYGYTF.

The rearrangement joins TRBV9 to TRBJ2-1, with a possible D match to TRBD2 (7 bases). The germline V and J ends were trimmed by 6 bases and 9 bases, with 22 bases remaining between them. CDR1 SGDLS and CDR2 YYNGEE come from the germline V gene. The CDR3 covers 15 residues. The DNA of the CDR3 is TGTGCCAGCACCGCGTGGGGGTCAAGGGGGGGTGAGCAGTTCTTC. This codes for CASTAWGSRGGEQFF.

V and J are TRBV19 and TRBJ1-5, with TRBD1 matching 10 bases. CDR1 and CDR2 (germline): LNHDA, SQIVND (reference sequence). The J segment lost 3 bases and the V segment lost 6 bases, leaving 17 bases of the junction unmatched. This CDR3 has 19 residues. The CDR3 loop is CASRNHLLTGTGDNQPQHF. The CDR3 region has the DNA TGTGCCAGTAGAAATCATCTACTTACCGGGACAGGGGACAATCAGCCCCAGCATTTT.

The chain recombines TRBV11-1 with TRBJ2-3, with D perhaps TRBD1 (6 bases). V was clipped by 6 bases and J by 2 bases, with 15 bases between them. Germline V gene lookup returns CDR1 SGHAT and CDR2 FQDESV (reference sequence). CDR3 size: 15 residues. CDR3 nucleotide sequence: TGTGCCAGCAGGCATGCAGGGGCCCTCACAGATACGCAGTATTTT. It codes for CASRHAGALTDTQYF.

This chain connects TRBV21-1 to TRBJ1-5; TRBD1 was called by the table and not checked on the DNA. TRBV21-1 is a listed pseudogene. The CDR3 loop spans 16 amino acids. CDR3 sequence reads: CASSNSLDRVNQPQHF. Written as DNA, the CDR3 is TGTGCCAGCAGCAACTCTCTGGACAGGGTGAATCAGCCCCAGCATTTT.

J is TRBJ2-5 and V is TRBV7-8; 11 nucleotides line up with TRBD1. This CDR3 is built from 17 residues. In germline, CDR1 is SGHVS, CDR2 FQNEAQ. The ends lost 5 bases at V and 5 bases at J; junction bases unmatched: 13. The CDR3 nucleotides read TGTGCCAGCAGCCTCGAGCTCCGGGACAGGGGGAGGGAGACCCAGTACTTC. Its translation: CASSLELRDRGRETQYF.

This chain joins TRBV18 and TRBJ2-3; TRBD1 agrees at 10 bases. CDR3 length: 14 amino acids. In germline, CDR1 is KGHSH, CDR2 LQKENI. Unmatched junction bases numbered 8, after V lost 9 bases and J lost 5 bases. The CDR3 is CARGRDRGRDTQYF. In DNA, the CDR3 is TGTGCCAGGGGACGGGACAGGGGACGAGATACGCAGTATTTT.

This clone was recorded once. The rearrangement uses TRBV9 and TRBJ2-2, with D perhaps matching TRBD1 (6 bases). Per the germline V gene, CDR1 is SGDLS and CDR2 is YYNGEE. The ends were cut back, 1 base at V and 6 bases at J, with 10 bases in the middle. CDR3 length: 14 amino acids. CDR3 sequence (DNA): TGTGCCAGCAGCGTAATCCAGGGGTCCGGGGAGCTGTTTTTT. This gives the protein CASSVIQGSGELFF. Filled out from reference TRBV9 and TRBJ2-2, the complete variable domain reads DSGVTQTPKHLITATGQRVTLRCSPRSGDLSVYWYQQSLDQGLQFLIQYYNGEERAKGNILERFSAQQFPDLHSELNLSSLELGDSALYFCASSVIQGSGELFFGEGSRLTVL.

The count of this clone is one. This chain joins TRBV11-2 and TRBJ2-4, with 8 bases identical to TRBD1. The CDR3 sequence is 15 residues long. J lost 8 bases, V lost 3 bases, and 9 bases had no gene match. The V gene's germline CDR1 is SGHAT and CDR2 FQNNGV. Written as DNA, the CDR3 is TGTGCCAGCAGCTTGCCATATGACAGGGGTGACATTCAGTACTTC. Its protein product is CASSLPYDRGDIQYF.

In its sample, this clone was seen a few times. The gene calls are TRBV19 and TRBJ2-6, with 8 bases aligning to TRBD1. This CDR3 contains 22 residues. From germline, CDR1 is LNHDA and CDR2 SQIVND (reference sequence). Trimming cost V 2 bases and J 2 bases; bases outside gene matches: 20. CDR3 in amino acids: CASSISPNDRGGSHAGANVLTF. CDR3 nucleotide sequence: TGTGCCAGTAGTATAAGCCCCAATGACAGGGGTGGGTCCCATGCTGGGGCCAACGTCCTGACTTTC.

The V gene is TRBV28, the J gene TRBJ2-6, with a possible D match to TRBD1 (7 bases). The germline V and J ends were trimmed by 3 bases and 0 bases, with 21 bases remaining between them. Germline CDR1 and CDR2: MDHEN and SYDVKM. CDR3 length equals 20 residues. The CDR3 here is CASSLIIGGQSLSGANVLTF. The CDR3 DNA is TGTGCCAGCAGTTTGATAATCGGGGGACAGAGTCTCTCTGGGGCCAACGTCCTGACTTTC.

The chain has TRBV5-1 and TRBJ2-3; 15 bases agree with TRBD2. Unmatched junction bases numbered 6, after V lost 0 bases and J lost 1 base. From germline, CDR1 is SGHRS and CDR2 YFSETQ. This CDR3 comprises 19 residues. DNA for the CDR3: TGCGCCAGCAGCTTGGATGGACTAGCGGGGGGGCCGGGCACAGATACGCAGTATTTT. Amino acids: CASSLDGLAGGPGTDTQYF.

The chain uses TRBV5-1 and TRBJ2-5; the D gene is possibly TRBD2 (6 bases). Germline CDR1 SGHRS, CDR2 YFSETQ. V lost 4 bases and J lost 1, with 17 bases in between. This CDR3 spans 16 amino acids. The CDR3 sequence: CASSPELRDSQETQYF. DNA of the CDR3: TGCGCCAGCAGCCCAGAGCTCCGGGACTCCCAAGAGACCCAGTACTTC.

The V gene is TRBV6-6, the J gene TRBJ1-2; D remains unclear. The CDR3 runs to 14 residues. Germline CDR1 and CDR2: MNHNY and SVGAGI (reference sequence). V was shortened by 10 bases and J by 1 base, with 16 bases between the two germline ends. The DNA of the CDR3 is TGTGCCACACATCCCAAGACTTTTAACTATGGCTACACCTTC. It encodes CATHPKTFNYGYTF.

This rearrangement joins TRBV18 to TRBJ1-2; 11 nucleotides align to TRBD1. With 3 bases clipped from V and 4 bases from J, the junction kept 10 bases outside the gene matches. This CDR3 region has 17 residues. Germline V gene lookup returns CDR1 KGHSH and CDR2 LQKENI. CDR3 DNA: TGTGCCAGCTCACCCCGGGACAGGGGGTCTCGGGGCTATGGCTACACCTTC. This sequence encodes CASSPRDRGSRGYGYTF.

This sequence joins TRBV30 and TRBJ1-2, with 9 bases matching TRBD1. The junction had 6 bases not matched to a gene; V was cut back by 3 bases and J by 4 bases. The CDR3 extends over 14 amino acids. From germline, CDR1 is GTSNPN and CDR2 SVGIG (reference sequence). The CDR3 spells CAWRGDRVTYGYTF. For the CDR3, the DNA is TGTGCCTGGAGGGGGGACAGGGTGACCTATGGCTACACCTTC.

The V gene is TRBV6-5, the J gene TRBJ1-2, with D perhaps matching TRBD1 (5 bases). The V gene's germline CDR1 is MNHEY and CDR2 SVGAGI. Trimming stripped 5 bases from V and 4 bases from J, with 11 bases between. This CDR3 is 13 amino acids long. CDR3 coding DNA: TGTGCCAGCAGTACCCCGGGACTCTATGGCTACACCTTC. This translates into CASSTPGLYGYTF.

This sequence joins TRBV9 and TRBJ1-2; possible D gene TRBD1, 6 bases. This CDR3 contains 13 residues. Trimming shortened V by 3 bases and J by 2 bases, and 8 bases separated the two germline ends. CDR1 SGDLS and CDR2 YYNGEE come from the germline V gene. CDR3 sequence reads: CASSEGGNYGYTF. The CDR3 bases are TGTGCCAGCAGCGAGGGGGGGAACTATGGCTACACCTTC.

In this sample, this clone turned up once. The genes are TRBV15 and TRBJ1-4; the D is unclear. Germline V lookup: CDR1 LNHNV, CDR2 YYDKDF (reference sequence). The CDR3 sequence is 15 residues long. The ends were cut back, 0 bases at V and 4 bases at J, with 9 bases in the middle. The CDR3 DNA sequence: TGTGCCACCAGCAGAGATAAACCCAGTAATGAAAAACTGTTTTTT. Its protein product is CATSRDKPSNEKLFF.

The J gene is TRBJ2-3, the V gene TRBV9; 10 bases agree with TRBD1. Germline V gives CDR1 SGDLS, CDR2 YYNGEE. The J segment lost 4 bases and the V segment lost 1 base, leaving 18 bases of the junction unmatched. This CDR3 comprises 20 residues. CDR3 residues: CASSVPPDMSGTGDPDTQYF. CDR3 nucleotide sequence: TGTGCCAGCAGCGTACCCCCTGATATGTCCGGGACAGGGGATCCAGATACGCAGTATTTT.

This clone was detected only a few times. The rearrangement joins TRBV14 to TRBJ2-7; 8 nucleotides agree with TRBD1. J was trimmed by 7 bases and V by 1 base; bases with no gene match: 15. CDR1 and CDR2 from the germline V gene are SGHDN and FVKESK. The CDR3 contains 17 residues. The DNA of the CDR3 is TGTGCCAGCAGCCAAGTACTCAGGGGGACAGGATGGGGGGAGCAGTACTTC. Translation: CASSQVLRGTGWGEQYF.